Listed below are T cell receptor beta chains from one sample, sequenced in a study of blood T cell repertoires in COVID-19. Using immunoSEQ multiplex PCR, the repertoire was profiled, and TCRdb retains in-frame clones only, with some absent. The profile shows about 70,000 clones, about 89% of them singletons. Sequencing was performed on peripheral blood. Receptors originate from a woman aged 60-75 years with acute or convalescent COVID-19. The CDR3 runs from the conserved cysteine through the conserved F or W. The D gene is left open where the match is weak. The listing skips clone size in some rows; elsewhere it reads once, few, many or a size class.

j_call,clone_size,d_call,v_call,cdr3_length,cdr3_nt,cdr3_aa
TRBJ2-7,-,TRBD2,TRBV5-7,13,TGTGCCAGGTCGGGACTAGCAACATACGAGCAGTACTTC,CARSGLATYEQYF
TRBJ1-2,once,TRBD1,TRBV29-1,14,TGCAGCGTAGCCGGGACAGAGAACCCCCATGGCTACACCTTC,CSVAGTENPHGYTF
TRBJ1-1,-,-,TRBV24-1,14,TGTGCCACCAGTGATCGGGGGGCGAACACTGAAGCTTTCTTT,CATSDRGANTEAFF
TRBJ2-3,once,TRBD2,TRBV28,15,TGTGCCAGCAGGCTAGCGGCCTTGGGCACAGATACGCAGTATTTT,CASRLAALGTDTQYF
TRBJ1-5,-,TRBD1,TRBV19,15,TGTGCCAGTAGTTCCACCGGGACAGGTTCTCAGCCCCAGCATTTT,CASSSTGTGSQPQHF
TRBJ1-3,-,TRBD1,TRBV6-5,14,TGTGCCAGCAGGGGACAGGGACGAAGAAACACCATATATTTT,CASRGQGRRNTIYF
TRBJ1-2,-,TRBD1,TRBV5-8,15,TGTGCCAGCAGCCCCTGGACAGGGGGGAACTATGGCTACACCTTC,CASSPWTGGNYGYTF
TRBJ1-2,-,TRBD1,TRBV19,15,TGTGCCAGTAGTATGGCACAGGGACAGGGAGGTGGCTACACCTTC,CASSMAQGQGGGYTF
TRBJ1-1,-,-,TRBV6-5,13,TGTGCCAGTGTGGGACACCAGAACACTGAAGCTTTCTTT,CASVGHQNTEAFF
TRBJ1-6,-,TRBD1,TRBV11-2,15,TGTGCCAGCAGCTTAGCGGACAGGGCTAGGTCACCCCTCCACTTT,CASSLADRARSPLHF
TRBJ1-3,-,-,TRBV3-1/TRBV3-2,14,TGTGCCAGCAGCCCTCCAGGGGCTGGAAACACCATATATTTT,CASSPPGAGNTIYF
TRBJ2-5,once,-,TRBV28,13,TGTGCCAGCAGTTTTATGGGGAGAGAGACCCAGTACTTC,CASSFMGRETQYF
TRBJ2-5,-,-,TRBV6-4,13,TGTGCCAGCAGTGTACAGCCCCAAGAGACCCAGTACTTC,CASSVQPQETQYF
TRBJ1-2,-,-,TRBV11-1,12,TGTGCCAGCAGCTCTACGGTCTATGGCTACACCTTC,CASSSTVYGYTF
TRBJ2-1,-,TRBD2,TRBV30,15,TGTGCCTGGAGTGTAAGAGCGGGGGGCCTCAATGAGCAGTTCTTC,CAWSVRAGGLNEQFF
TRBJ2-7,-,TRBD1,TRBV28,15,TGTGCCAGCAGTCCCCCGACAGGGGCCCCCTACGAGCAGTACTTC,CASSPPTGAPYEQYF
TRBJ2-7,-,TRBD1,TRBV29-1,13,TGCAGCGTCGGACAGGGGGCAAGGTACGAGCAGTACTTC,CSVGQGARYEQYF
TRBJ2-5,few,-,TRBV9,14,TGTGCCAGCAGCGTAGGGACAGCCCAAGAGACCCAGTACTTC,CASSVGTAQETQYF
TRBJ2-5,-,TRBD1,TRBV4-1,15,TGCGCCAGCAGCCAAGGTGCGGACAGGGGATCGACCCAGTACTTC,CASSQGADRGSTQYF
TRBJ1-2,few,-,TRBV3-1/TRBV3-2,15,TGTGCCAGCAGCCAACAACCCGGGGGGATTGCGGGCTACACCTTC,CASSQQPGGIAGYTF
TRBJ2-2,-,-,TRBV23-1,14,TGCGCCAGCATCCGACAGGACTACACCGGGGAGCTGTTTTTT,CASIRQDYTGELFF
TRBJ1-1,-,-,TRBV9,13,TGTGCCAGCACCTGGAGGGCGGGCACTGAAGCTTTCTTT,CASTWRAGTEAFF
TRBJ2-2,-,-,TRBV4-2,14,TGTGCCAGCAGCCAGAGACAGGCCACCGGGGAGCTGTTTTTT,CASSQRQATGELFF
TRBJ2-1,once,TRBD2,TRBV6-5,15,TGTGCCAGCAGCTTACTAGCGGGGGGGTACAATGAGCAGTTCTTC,CASSLLAGGYNEQFF
TRBJ1-5,-,-,TRBV30,13,TGTGCCTGGAGTGGTGGGGGAGGTCAGCCCCAGCATTTT,CAWSGGGGQPQHF
TRBJ2-3,few,TRBD1,TRBV7-9,18,TGTGCCAGCAGCTTGGGACAGGGGGGCAACCCTAGCACAGATACGCAGTATTTT,CASSLGQGGNPSTDTQYF
TRBJ1-2,-,-,TRBV28,12,TGTGCCAGCAGTTACCTGGCCTCCGGCTACACCTTC,CASSYLASGYTF
TRBJ1-6,-,-,TRBV2,13,TGTGCCAGTCTTCGGGAGGGGAATTCACCCCTCCACTTT,CASLREGNSPLHF
TRBJ2-7,-,-,TRBV19,14,TGTGCCAGTAGCCCACAGGAAGGCCCCTACGAGCAGTACTTC,CASSPQEGPYEQYF
TRBJ2-7,once,-,TRBV6-2/TRBV6-3,15,TGTGCCAGCAGTTACTCCGACAGCAAGTACTACGAGCAGTACTTC,CASSYSDSKYYEQYF
TRBJ1-2,-,TRBD1,TRBV5-1,16,TGCGCCAGCAGCTTGGCCCCGGGACAGGTTGACTATGGCTACACCTTC,CASSLAPGQVDYGYTF
TRBJ1-5,-,-,TRBV30,14,TGTGCCTGGAGTACAACGAACAGGAATCAGCCCCAGCATTTT,CAWSTTNRNQPQHF
TRBJ1-4,-,-,TRBV5-1,17,TGCGCCAGCAGCCTACAGGGCCCCCCTGTCCCGGATGAAAAACTGTTTTTT,CASSLQGPPVPDEKLFF
TRBJ2-7,-,-,TRBV28,14,TGTGCCAGCAGTCCGCCCCCGGGTAGGTACGAGCAGTACTTC,CASSPPPGRYEQYF
TRBJ2-4,-,TRBD1,TRBV19,15,TGTGCCAGTAGTACCCCGGGACAGATACGGAACATTCAGTACTTC,CASSTPGQIRNIQYF
TRBJ1-2,-,-,TRBV29-1,12,TGCAGCGTTGGCCAGGGCGACTATGGCTACACCTTC,CSVGQGDYGYTF
TRBJ1-1,-,-,TRBV5-1,15,TGCGCCAGCAGCTTGGTGGGGGGAACGAACACTGAAGCTTTCTTT,CASSLVGGTNTEAFF